The 23 T cell receptor beta chains below were found in one sample sequenced in a study of CD8 T cells in Susac syndrome. Random-hexamer reverse transcription was applied to about 0.45 to 1 ug RNA. MiXCR, applied by TCRdb to the immunoSEQ multiplex PCR reads, yields one record per CDR3 protein. Of 150,000 to 200,000 distinct CDR3 sequences in the sample, about 96% were seen once. The sample comprised CD4+ T cells from PBMCs. The receptors here all came from a human donor with Susac syndrome.

This clonotype was observed a single time. V gene TRBV4-3 combines with J gene TRBJ2-2; D not resolved. Trimming left V 6 bases short and J 4 bases short, with 12 bases between. The CDR3 consists of 14 residues. CDR1 is LGHNA and CDR2 is YSLEER in the germline V gene. CDR3 nucleotide sequence: TGCGCCAGCAGTCAAAACGGTGGCACCGGGGAGCTGTTTTTT. Amino acid sequence: CASSQNGGTGELFF.

CDR3 protein: CASRAPGRSSNQPQHF. The CDR3, as DNA: TGTGCCAGCAGGGCACCGGGACGGAGTAGCAATCAGCCCCAGCATTTT. The rearrangement joins TRBV12-3 or TRBV12-4 to TRBJ1-5; tentative D call: TRBD1 (5 bases). Trimming removed 6 bases at V and 0 bases at J, with 15 bases between. The CDR3 totals 16 residues.

This chain joins TRBV2 and TRBJ1-1; maybe TRBD1 (5 bases). Germline V lookup: CDR1 SNHLY, CDR2 FYNNEI. V was pared by 5 bases and J by 2 bases, with 15 bases between. The CDR3 runs 15 residues. CDR3 in DNA: TGTGCCAGCAGTCCCTTTTGGGGGACCAACACTGAAGCTTTCTTT. This encodes CASSPFWGTNTEAFF.

The chain links TRBV7-2 to TRBJ1-4, with TRBD1 as a possible D gene (5 bases). V gave up 1 base and J gave up 5 bases, with 17 bases separating them. The CDR3 covers 17 residues. Looked up from germline, CDR1 is SGHTA and CDR2 is FQGNSA. The CDR3 bases are TGTGCCAGCAGCTTAGTAATCCGGCCCGGGGGGAATGAAAAACTGTTTTTT. As protein: CASSLVIRPGGNEKLFF.

This chain joins TRBV3-1 and TRBJ2-1; D is ambiguous. Germline lookup yields CDR1 LGHDT and CDR2 YNNKEL (reference sequence). V was pared by 1 base and J by 15 bases, with 16 bases between. The CDR3 contains 13 residues. The CDR3 DNA reads TGTGCCAGCAGCCAAGTCAGAATAAGTCAGGCGTTCTTC. It is translated as CASSQVRISQAFF.

The chain has TRBV29-1 and TRBJ1-1, with D perhaps TRBD1 (5 bases). V lost 0 bases and J 1 base, leaving 9 bases between the germline ends. The germline CDR1 and CDR2 sequences are SQVTM and ANQGSEA. This CDR3 comprises 14 residues. The DNA for the CDR3 is TGCAGCGTTGAAGAGGGGCCGGCGAACACTGAAGCTTTCTTT. Its translation: CSVEEGPANTEAFF.

The chain is built from TRBV9 and TRBJ1-2; D possibly corresponds to TRBD1 (5 bases). The V and J ends lost 0 bases and 2 bases respectively, with 11 bases between them. The V gene's germline CDR1 is SGDLS and CDR2 YYNGEE. The CDR3 runs to 15 residues. Here the CDR3 DNA reads TGTGCCAGCAGCGTAGAGCCGGGACTGAACTATGGCTACACCTTC. This translates into CASSVEPGLNYGYTF. The full variable domain, completed using reference TRBV9 and TRBJ1-2, is DSGVTQTPKHLITATGQRVTLRCSPRSGDLSVYWYQQSLDQGLQFLIQYYNGEERAKGNILERFSAQQFPDLHSELNLSSLELGDSALYFCASSVEPGLNYGYTFGSGTRLTVV.

The chain employs TRBV7-9 and TRBJ2-5, with D hard to call. V lost 1 base and J 5 bases, leaving 14 bases between the germline ends. Germline V CDR1 and CDR2: SEHNR, FQNEAQ (reference sequence). CDR3 size: 15 residues. The chain's CDR3 is CASSLGQETGETQYF. CDR3 DNA: TGTGCCAGCAGCTTAGGGCAGGAAACCGGGGAGACCCAGTACTTC. The full variable domain, rest sourced from reference TRBV7-9 and TRBJ2-5, is DTGVSQNPRHKITKRGQNVTFRCDPISEHNRLYWYRQTLGQGPEFLTYFQNEAQLEKSRLLSDRFSAERPKGSFSTLEIQRTEQGDSAMYLCASSLGQETGETQYFGPGTRLLVL.

The chain carries TRBV4-3 and TRBJ1-6, with TRBD1 as a possible D gene (5 bases). Trimming took 4 bases from V and 7 from J, leaving 14 bases between them. This CDR3 region has 15 residues. Germline-derived CDR1 and CDR2 are LGHNA and YSLEER. The CDR3 coding sequence is TGCGCCAGCAGCCGGGGACCGGAGGGGAATTCACCCCTCCACTTT. This translates into CASSRGPEGNSPLHF.

CDR3 amino acids: CAWSVRGRGTTYEQYF. For the CDR3, the DNA is TGTGCCTGGAGTGTCAGAGGCCGTGGGACCACCTACGAGCAGTACTTC. The chain recombines TRBV30 with TRBJ2-7; possibly TRBD1 or TRBD2 for D (5 bases each). The CDR3 runs to 16 residues. Germline V lookup: CDR1 GTSNPN, CDR2 SVGIG (reference sequence). The V end lost 0 bases, the J end lost 2 bases, and 17 bases lay between the germline ends. The full variable domain, completed using reference TRBV30 and TRBJ2-7, is SQTIHQWPATLVQPVGSPLSLECTVEGTSNPNLYWYRQAAGRGLQLLFYSVGIGQISSEVPQNLSASRPQDRQFILSSKKLLLSDSGFYLCAWSVRGRGTTYEQYFGPGTRLTVT.

The chain carries TRBV5-4 and TRBJ2-1, with 10 bases that match TRBD2. The CDR3 is 15 residues long. The germline gives CDR1 SGHNT, CDR2 YYREEE (reference sequence). The V and J ends lost 4 bases and 6 bases, in that order; junction bases with no gene match: 7. CDR3 in DNA: TGTGCCAGCAGCCTAGAGCGGGAGGGCCTCAATGAGCAGTTCTTC. This codes for CASSLEREGLNEQFF. The full variable domain, rest sourced from reference TRBV5-4 and TRBJ2-1, is ETGVTQSPTHLIKTRGQQVTLRCSSQSGHNTVSWYQQALGQGPQFIFQYYREEENGRGNFPPRFSGLQFPNYSSELNVNALELDDSALYLCASSLEREGLNEQFFGPGTRLTVL.

In nucleotides, the CDR3 is TGTGCCAGCAGCCGGGACAGGGCCTCCTACGAGCAGTACGTC. As protein: CASSRDRASYEQYV. The rearrangement links TRBV21-1 to TRBJ2-7; TRBD1, the table's D call, lacks a check against the DNA. TRBV21-1 is reported as a pseudogene. CDR3 size: 14 residues.

The rearrangement joins TRBV15 to TRBJ2-1, with 9 positions matching TRBD1. V shed 1 base, J shed 7 bases, and the junction held 8 bases outside the gene matches. CDR1 and CDR2 from the germline V gene are LNHNV and YYDKDF (reference sequence). This CDR3 is 16 amino acids long. The CDR3 DNA is TGTGCCACCAGCAGAGGCCCGGGACAGGGAACTAATGAGCAGTTCTTC. It encodes CATSRGPGQGTNEQFF.

The genes are TRBV6-2 or TRBV6-3 and TRBJ1-1; no clear D gene. Germline loops: CDR1 MNHEY, CDR2 SVGEGT. The CDR3 is made up of 13 amino acids. V lost 2 bases to trimming and J lost 0 bases, with 4 bases between them. The CDR3 sequence is CASSYQVNTEAFF. The CDR3 DNA follows: TGTGCCAGCAGTTACCAGGTGAACACTGAAGCTTTCTTT.

The chain carries TRBV28 and TRBJ1-2; D remains ambiguous. V lost 2 bases, J lost 6 bases, and 10 bases lay in between. In germline, CDR1 is MDHEN, CDR2 SYDVKM. The CDR3 has 13 residues. CDR3 in amino acids: CASSLRPADGYTF. The CDR3 DNA reads TGTGCCAGCAGTTTACGGCCAGCTGATGGCTACACCTTC.

This rearrangement joins TRBV14 to TRBJ2-7; weak D call: TRBD2 (6 bases). CDR3 length equals 15 residues. Germline V gives CDR1 SGHDN, CDR2 FVKESK. V was cut by 5 bases and J by 6 bases, with 20 bases left in between. CDR3: CASSFGDFLFAEQYF. CDR3 DNA: TGTGCCAGCAGCTTCGGGGACTTTCTCTTCGCCGAGCAGTACTTC.

The rearrangement links TRBV2 to TRBJ1-3; D gene uncertain. Trimming left V 5 bases short and J 2 bases short, with 7 bases between. The germline gives CDR1 SNHLY, CDR2 FYNNEI. This CDR3 comprises 13 residues. The CDR3 reads CASSSVPGNTIYF. CDR3 coding DNA: TGTGCCAGCAGTTCGGTACCTGGAAACACCATATATTTT.

The chain combines TRBV18 with TRBJ1-4; 8 bases line up with TRBD1. Unmatched junction bases numbered 5, after V lost 4 bases and J lost 7 bases. The CDR3 runs 14 residues. The germline V gene encodes CDR1 KGHSH and CDR2 LQKENI. In DNA, the CDR3 is TGTGCCAGCTCACGACAGGGGAAGAGTGAAAAACTGTTTTTT. Translation: CASSRQGKSEKLFF.

This clonotype was detected only a few times. One end of the junction varies from germline; a read error may be responsible. The chain is built from TRBV7-7 and TRBJ2-7; 8 bases match TRBD1. This CDR3 spans 13 amino acids. The V gene's germline CDR1 is SSHAT and CDR2 FNYEAQ (reference sequence). CDR3 region: CASSPGTGYEQYF. Here the CDR3 DNA reads TGTGCTAGCAGCCCCGGGACAGGCTATGAGCAGTACTTC.

This chain uses TRBV4-1 with TRBJ2-2, with D possibly matching TRBD1 (5 bases). The CDR3 totals 14 residues. Germline values: CDR1 MGHRA, CDR2 YSYEKL. Trimming took off 0 bases at V and 13 bases at J, with 15 bases between the two ends. CDR3 loop: CASSQEARARGLFF. The CDR3 DNA is TGCGCCAGCAGCCAAGAAGCCAGGGCAAGAGGGCTGTTTTTT.

This sequence joins TRBV30 and TRBJ2-1; 8 bases align to TRBD2. CDR1 and CDR2 from the germline V gene are GTSNPN and SVGIG (reference sequence). V trimming: 2 bases; J trimming: 6 bases; junction bases outside the gene matches: 6. The CDR3 consists of 14 residues. The CDR3 region is CAWSITGRGNEQFF. The CDR3 bases are TGTGCCTGGAGTATTACCGGGAGGGGCAATGAGCAGTTCTTC.

The chain joins TRBV4-3 to TRBJ2-5; D might be TRBD2 (6 bases). CDR3 size: 15 residues. Germline V gene data show CDR1 as LGHNA and CDR2 as YSLEER. The V end was cut by 0 bases, the J end by 5 bases, with 13 bases between. The CDR3 region is CASSQDLSAGETQYF. DNA of the CDR3: TGCGCCAGCAGCCAAGATCTGTCGGCGGGGGAGACCCAGTACTTC.

The chain uses TRBV19 and TRBJ2-3; D unclear. Trimming pared 6 bases from V and 2 bases from J, leaving 3 bases between. Looked up from germline, CDR1 is LNHDA and CDR2 is SQIVND (reference sequence). The length of the CDR3 is 11 residues. CDR3 sequence reads: CASRVTDTQYF. The CDR3 DNA is TGTGCCAGTAGAGTCACAGATACGCAGTATTTT.